The clone carrying this T cell receptor beta chain was seen only a few times. The antigen is unknown. This specimen belongs to a study of molecular identifiers for immune sequencing clone quantification. Study context: Sequencing covered four of five parts into which replicate RNA from approximately 22,000 or 94,000 naive CD8 cells was split. Study results and caveats: Spiked Jurkat TCR RNA from one cell was reportedly detectable among around 1 million naive cells. More than 99% of effector molecules, versus under 1% of naive-cell molecules, belonged to clones above 20 RNA copies.

TCRdb reprocessed the PCR reads via MiXCR and lists one record per CDR3 protein. The sample comprises about 510,000 distinct CDR3 sequences, roughly 25% of which are singletons, and under 0.85% rests with the top ten. The CDR3 has 17 residues. This TCR came from a human donor in good health. Some libraries in this study had Jurkat cell RNA spiked in. Specimen: naive CD8+ T cells from blood, with Jurkat cell RNA spiked in. Subset reported: FACS-sorted CD8+CD4-CCR7+CD45RA+ naive T cells. The genes are TRBV21-1 and TRBJ2-7; the table assigns TRBD1, which was not confirmed against the DNA. TRBV21-1 is labeled a pseudogene. The CDR3 reads CASSKKGPRDRGREQYF. The DNA for the CDR3 is TGTGCCAGCAGCAAAAAGGGACCCCGGGACAGGGGGCGCGAGCAGTACTTC.